Here is one T cell receptor beta chain with its context. The data stem from a study of blood T cell repertoires in COVID-19. Study context: COVID-19 samples, acute and convalescent, were from the United States, Italy and Spain. Nucleic acid was either cDNA or gDNA, and it came from T cells, B-cell-depleted T cells, or PBMCs.

TCRdb's table, derived via immunoSEQ multiplex PCR, lists solely in-frame clones and lacks some. The data contain 88,000 or so clones, approximately 89% of them singletons. Per the germline V gene, CDR1 is LNHDA and CDR2 is SQIVND (reference sequence). The V gene lost 4 bases and the J gene lost 3 bases, with 18 bases spanning the gap. The CDR3 is made up of 16 amino acids. This chain links TRBV19 with TRBJ1-2, with TRBD1 as a possible D gene (6 bases). The sequenced sample was peripheral blood. This TCR was sampled from a man between 50 and 59 years old with acute or convalescent COVID-19. In nucleotides, the CDR3 is TGTGCCAGTAGTACCCCTCGGGGGGGGCTGGACTATGGCTACACCTTC. Translating gives CASSTPRGGLDYGYTF.